The present T cell receptor (beta chain) was sequenced within a study of T cells in Graves' hyperthyroidism and ophthalmopathy. Study as a whole: Peripheral blood samples were taken at initial diagnosis, prior to any treatment.

Ten or more counts support this clonotype. Amplification of TCR beta CDR3 regions was performed using RNA transcripts as template. A first-round RT-PCR of the TCR CDR3 used the HTBI primer set. TCRdb ran MiXCR on the multiplex PCR reads and lists one entry per CDR3 protein. The repertoire holds a few hundred thousand distinct CDR3 sequences, roughly 15% seen once, with around a fifth in the top ten. Sequencing was done on a sample of blood. The receptor comes from a woman in her 30s with Graves' ophthalmopathy.

CDR3 residues: CASIRSANTGELFF. The CDR3 bases are TGTGCCAGCATCCGCAGCGCGAACACCGGGGAGCTGTTTTTT. This chain links TRBV7-2 with TRBJ2-2; the D is unclear. The length of the CDR3 is 14 residues. Between the trimmed V and J ends, which lost 7 bases and 0 bases, there was a span of 9 bases. Germline V gene data show CDR1 as SGHTA and CDR2 as FQGNSA. Together with reference TRBV7-2 and TRBJ2-2, the CDR3 gives the full variable domain: GAGVSQSPSNKVTEKGKDVELRCDPISGHTALYWYRQSLGQGLEFLIYFQGNSAPDKSGLPSDRFSAERTGGSVSTLTIQRTQQEDSAVYLCASIRSANTGELFFGEGSRLTVL.